The rows below give T cell receptor beta chains drawn from one sample of a study of blood T cell repertoires in COVID-19. Profiling relied on immunoSEQ multiplex PCR, and the TCRdb table lists in-frame clones only, not all of them. The sample holds approximately 330,000 clones, around 90% seen once. Sequenced input: peripheral blood. These receptors all stem from a man aged 25 to 40 with COVID-19, enrolled during active disease. The CDR3 runs from the conserved cysteine through the conserved F or W. The D gene is left open where the match is weak. Size is stated for part of the rows, as once, few or many counts, or as a class when the clone is expanded.

d_call: .
clone_size: .
j_call: TRBJ2-1
v_call: TRBV5-4
cdr3_aa: CASSLSGSYNEQFF
cdr3_nt: TGTGCCAGCAGCTTGAGCGGCTCCTACAATGAGCAGTTCTTC

d_call: .
clone_size: .
j_call: TRBJ2-5
v_call: TRBV18
cdr3_aa: CASSPSGVWETQYF
cdr3_nt: TGTGCCAGCTCACCGTCAGGGGTTTGGGAGACCCAGTACTTC

d_call: .
clone_size: .
j_call: TRBJ1-4
v_call: TRBV6-6
cdr3_aa: CASRAHPGGTNEKLFF
cdr3_nt: TGTGCCAGCAGGGCTCATCCGGGTGGGACTAATGAAAAACTGTTTTTT

d_call: .
clone_size: .
j_call: TRBJ2-3
v_call: TRBV3-1/TRBV3-2
cdr3_aa: CASSFDRLGDDTQYF
cdr3_nt: TGTGCCAGCAGTTTCGACAGGCTCGGGGACGATACGCAGTATTTT

d_call: TRBD2
clone_size: .
j_call: TRBJ2-3
v_call: TRBV6-5
cdr3_aa: CASSLAGGYTDTQYF
cdr3_nt: TGTGCCAGCAGTTTGGCGGGGGGGTACACAGATACGCAGTATTTT

d_call: TRBD1
clone_size: .
j_call: TRBJ2-7
v_call: TRBV19
cdr3_aa: CASSIETGPYEQYF
cdr3_nt: TGTGCCAGTAGTATTGAGACAGGGCCCTACGAGCAGTACTTC

d_call: .
clone_size: few
j_call: TRBJ1-3
v_call: TRBV6-5
cdr3_aa: CASHRVAGNTIYF
cdr3_nt: TGTGCCAGCCACAGGGTTGCTGGAAACACCATATATTTT

d_call: TRBD2
clone_size: .
j_call: TRBJ2-7
v_call: TRBV4-3
cdr3_aa: CASSPAVAGVYEQYF
cdr3_nt: TGCGCCAGCAGCCCAGCAGTAGCGGGAGTATACGAGCAGTACTTC

d_call: .
clone_size: .
j_call: TRBJ1-1
v_call: TRBV2
cdr3_aa: CASSGDRNTEAFF
cdr3_nt: TGTGCCAGCAGTGGAGACAGAAACACTGAAGCTTTCTTT

d_call: TRBD2
clone_size: .
j_call: TRBJ2-1
v_call: TRBV29-1
cdr3_aa: CSVAPQGLAGVNEQFF
cdr3_nt: TGCAGCGTGGCCCCCCAGGGACTAGCGGGAGTCAATGAGCAGTTCTTC

d_call: TRBD1
clone_size: .
j_call: TRBJ2-1
v_call: TRBV7-2
cdr3_aa: CASSSLAGGNEQFF
cdr3_nt: TGTGCCAGCAGCTCCTTGGCAGGGGGCAATGAGCAGTTCTTC

d_call: TRBD1
clone_size: .
j_call: TRBJ2-7
v_call: TRBV6-2/TRBV6-3
cdr3_aa: CASSYTDRSSYEQYF
cdr3_nt: TGTGCCAGCAGTTACACGGACAGGTCGTCCTACGAGCAGTACTTC

d_call: TRBD1
clone_size: .
j_call: TRBJ1-2
v_call: TRBV18
cdr3_aa: CASSPGTGIADGYTF
cdr3_nt: TGTGCCAGCTCACCCGGGACAGGGATTGCAGATGGCTACACCTTC

d_call: TRBD2
clone_size: .
j_call: TRBJ2-1
v_call: TRBV9
cdr3_aa: CASGKGLAGYNEQFF
cdr3_nt: TGTGCCAGCGGCAAGGGACTAGCGGGTTACAATGAGCAGTTCTTC

d_call: .
clone_size: .
j_call: TRBJ2-3
v_call: TRBV25-1
cdr3_aa: CASSLLPGSTDTQYF
cdr3_nt: TGTGCCAGCTCCCTTCTTCCGGGGAGCACAGATACGCAGTATTTT

d_call: .
clone_size: .
j_call: TRBJ2-3
v_call: TRBV19
cdr3_aa: CASSREGGSLVTDTQYF
cdr3_nt: TGTGCCAGTAGTAGGGAGGGGGGGTCGTTGGTCACAGATACGCAGTATTTT

d_call: .
clone_size: .
j_call: TRBJ1-2
v_call: TRBV7-2
cdr3_aa: CASTLTMRAAGYTF
cdr3_nt: TGTGCCAGCACCCTCACCATGCGGGCGGCTGGCTACACCTTC

d_call: .
clone_size: few
j_call: TRBJ1-1
v_call: TRBV19
cdr3_aa: CASSDRRSRNTEAFF
cdr3_nt: TGTGCCAGTAGTGACAGGCGCTCAAGGAACACTGAAGCTTTCTTT

d_call: .
clone_size: once
j_call: TRBJ2-3
v_call: TRBV5-6
cdr3_aa: CASSPSQFPRTDTQYF
cdr3_nt: TGTGCCAGCAGCCCCTCCCAGTTCCCTAGGACAGATACGCAGTATTTT

d_call: .
clone_size: .
j_call: TRBJ2-5
v_call: TRBV12-3/TRBV12-4
cdr3_aa: CASKMGAIETQYF
cdr3_nt: TGTGCCAGCAAGATGGGCGCGATAGAGACCCAGTACTTC

d_call: TRBD1
clone_size: .
j_call: TRBJ1-4
v_call: TRBV7-2
cdr3_aa: CASSPPWHRGFEKLFF
cdr3_nt: TGTGCCAGCAGCCCCCCATGGCACAGGGGGTTTGAAAAACTGTTTTTT

d_call: TRBD2
clone_size: once
j_call: TRBJ2-7
v_call: TRBV15
cdr3_aa: CATSRDWSWEGRAYEQYF
cdr3_nt: TGTGCCACCAGCAGAGATTGGTCCTGGGAGGGCAGGGCCTACGAGCAGTACTTC

d_call: TRBD1
clone_size: .
j_call: TRBJ1-2
v_call: TRBV7-2
cdr3_aa: CASSLSLQSTGSGYTF
cdr3_nt: TGTGCCAGCAGCTTATCCTTACAATCGACAGGGAGCGGCTACACCTTC

d_call: TRBD2
clone_size: .
j_call: TRBJ2-3
v_call: TRBV6-2/TRBV6-3
cdr3_aa: CASSYLAREGQTDTQYF
cdr3_nt: TGTGCCAGCAGCTATCTAGCACGGGAGGGACAAACAGATACGCAGTATTTT

d_call: .
clone_size: .
j_call: TRBJ1-1
v_call: TRBV5-1
cdr3_aa: CASSLTTGSNTEAFF
cdr3_nt: TGCGCCAGCAGCCTTACTACAGGGTCGAACACTGAAGCTTTCTTT

d_call: TRBD2
clone_size: .
j_call: TRBJ2-7
v_call: TRBV6-5
cdr3_aa: CASSLPLAGGREQYF
cdr3_nt: TGTGCCAGCAGTCTCCCCTTAGCGGGGGGGAGGGAGCAGTACTTC

d_call: .
clone_size: .
j_call: TRBJ1-2
v_call: TRBV4-2
cdr3_aa: CASSPSSQGINYGYTF
cdr3_nt: TGTGCCAGCAGCCCTTCATCTCAGGGGATCAACTATGGCTACACCTTC

d_call: TRBD1
clone_size: .
j_call: TRBJ2-7
v_call: TRBV9
cdr3_aa: CASSPQTGVRYEQYF
cdr3_nt: TGTGCCAGCAGCCCTCAGACAGGGGTGAGGTACGAGCAGTACTTC